This entry lists 16 T cell receptor beta chains sequenced from one sample in a study of CD8+ T cells in alopecia areata. Extracted RNA was reverse transcribed into cDNA, the sequencing template. Produced via immunoSEQ multiplex PCR; TCRdb's table is partial and in-frame only. Among about 120,000 clones, around 56% were seen once, and the ten largest hold 0.45% to 0.5%. Treatment of the sample: oral pan-JAK inhibitor, 5-10 mg twice daily. The sample consisted of CD4+ T cells sorted from blood, taken at week 4, from a patient treated with tofacitinib. The receptors originated from a human donor with alopecia areata.

This sequence joins TRBV7-8 and TRBJ2-1, with 11 bases lining up with TRBD2. V lost 4 bases to trimming and J lost 4 bases; unmatched junction nucleotides: 6. There are 16 residues in the CDR3. The germline V gene has CDR1 SGHVS and CDR2 FQNEAQ. The CDR3 DNA follows: TGTGCCAGCAGCTGGACTAGCGGGTACCCTTACAATGAGCAGTTCTTC. Translated, it gives CASSWTSGYPYNEQFF.

The chain is built from TRBV5-1 and TRBJ1-1; 9 nucleotides align to TRBD1. Germline lookup yields CDR1 SGHRS and CDR2 YFSETQ. The length of the CDR3 is 13 residues. Trimming removed 4 bases from V and 3 bases from J; junction bases left unmatched: 1. Here the CDR3 reads CASSRDRDTEAFF. In DNA, the CDR3 is TGCGCCAGCAGCCGGGACAGGGACACTGAAGCTTTCTTT.

Here the CDR3 DNA reads TGTGCCAGCAGCTTCACGGGACTAGCGGGAGGGAGCACCGGGGAGCTGTTTTTT. It yields the protein CASSFTGLAGGSTGELFF. V is TRBV5-6 and J is TRBJ2-2; 16 bases agree with TRBD2. There are 18 residues in the CDR3. Germline assignment: CDR1 SGHDT and CDR2 YYEEEE. V gave up 2 bases and J gave up 4 bases; unmatched junction bases: 5.

The V and J genes are TRBV4-1 and TRBJ1-2; weak D call: TRBD1 (6 bases). The CDR3 sequence is 17 residues long. V was pared by 3 bases and J by 5 bases, with 22 bases between. The germline V gene encodes CDR1 MGHRA and CDR2 YSYEKL. The CDR3 sequence is CASSHAPRGGQTYGYTF. CDR3 coding DNA: TGCGCCAGCAGCCATGCCCCTCGGGGGGGACAAACTTATGGCTACACCTTC.

This chain joins TRBV29-1 and TRBJ1-2; D gene ambiguous. The CDR3 totals 12 residues. V gave up 0 bases and J gave up 4 bases, with 6 bases separating them. CDR1 is SQVTM, CDR2 ANQGSEA, per germline. For the CDR3, the DNA is TGCAGCGTTGAAGAACAGACCTATGGCTACACCTTC. Translating gives CSVEEQTYGYTF.

The V call is TRBV11-2, the J call TRBJ2-6; D gene unclear. The V gene's germline CDR1 is SGHAT and CDR2 FQNNGV. This CDR3 comprises 15 residues. Trimming removed 4 bases at V and 0 bases at J, with 7 bases between. The CDR3 loop reads CASSYIISGANVLTF. The CDR3 coding sequence is TGTGCCAGCAGCTATATAATCTCTGGGGCCAACGTCCTGACTTTC.

This chain connects TRBV5-6 to TRBJ2-1; 11 bases agree with TRBD1. The CDR3 length is 15 residues. From germline, CDR1 is SGHDT and CDR2 YYEEEE. The ends lost 3 bases at V and 9 bases at J; junction bases unmatched: 8. In DNA, the CDR3 is TGTGCCAGCAGCTCCCAGGGACAGGGGGTCAGTGAGCAGTTCTTC. This sequence encodes CASSSQGQGVSEQFF.

The genes are TRBV5-6 and TRBJ2-7; TRBD1 matches at 8 bases. Germline CDR1 and CDR2: SGHDT and YYEEEE. This CDR3 region has 15 residues. Trimming at V came to 0 bases and at J to 4 bases, leaving 6 bases not matched to a gene. Here the CDR3 DNA reads TGTGCCAGCAGCTTGGCCGGGACAGGCGGGTACGAGCAGTACTTC. It translates to CASSLAGTGGYEQYF. Full variable domain (outside the CDR3, taken from reference TRBV5-6 and TRBJ2-7): DAGVTQSPTHLIKTRGQQVTLRCSPKSGHDTVSWYQQALGQGPQFIFQYYEEEERQRGNFPDRFSGHQFPNYSSELNVNALLLGDSALYLCASSLAGTGGYEQYFGPGTRLTVT.

The chain has TRBV4-1 and TRBJ1-2, with a possible D match to TRBD1 (6 bases). Germline CDR1 and CDR2: MGHRA and YSYEKL. V lost 0 bases to trimming and J lost 4 bases, with 9 bases between them. CDR3 length: 14 amino acids. This chain's CDR3 is CASSQERGPYGYTF. The CDR3 region has the DNA TGCGCCAGCAGCCAAGAACGGGGGCCCTATGGCTACACCTTC.

This clone was counted only a few times. This rearrangement joins TRBV7-8 to TRBJ2-1; D is undetermined. This CDR3 is 18 amino acids long. Germline CDR1 SGHVS, CDR2 FQNEAQ. Trimming shortened V by 5 bases and J by 2 bases, and 22 bases separated the two germline ends. In DNA form, the CDR3 reads TGTGCCAGCAGCCCCCGGCCCGGCGGCGTATCCCCCTACAATGAGCAGTTCTTC. Protein sequence: CASSPRPGGVSPYNEQFF.

This clone was detected a few times. The V gene is TRBV7-9, the J gene TRBJ2-1, with 12 bases matching TRBD2. Per germline, CDR1 SEHNR and CDR2 FQNEAQ (reference sequence). With V trimmed by 0 bases and J by 10 bases, 10 bases remained unmatched. The CDR3 covers 17 residues. The CDR3 nucleotides are TGTGCCAGCAGCTTAGCGCTGTCTAGCGGGGGGGCCCGGGAGCAGTTCTTC. Encoded protein: CASSLALSSGGAREQFF.

This rearrangement joins TRBV7-3 to TRBJ1-6; D uncertain. Germline-derived CDR1 and CDR2 are SGHTA and FQGTGA. This CDR3 comprises 14 residues. Deletions cut 2 bases from V and 9 bases from J, with 11 bases between. CDR3 loop: CASSLQPAFSPLHF. The CDR3 DNA reads as TGTGCCAGCAGCTTACAGCCAGCGTTTTCACCCCTCCACTTT.

The rearrangement links TRBV19 to TRBJ2-6; D is unresolved. CDR3 length equals 17 residues. The V gene's germline CDR1 is LNHDA and CDR2 SQIVND (reference sequence). Trimming stripped 2 bases from V and 2 bases from J, with 13 bases between. CDR3 DNA sequence: TGTGCCAGTAGTATAAGACACGGTGACGCTGGGGCCAACGTCCTGACTTTC. It is translated as CASSIRHGDAGANVLTF.

This clone was picked up one time. The V and J genes are TRBV15 and TRBJ2-1, with 7 bases that match TRBD2. This CDR3 is built from 17 residues. The J segment lost 5 bases and the V segment lost 2 bases, leaving 12 bases of the junction unmatched. CDR1 is LNHNV and CDR2 is YYDKDF in the germline V gene (reference sequence). CDR3 nucleotides: TGTGCCACCAGCAGATATTCGGTGGCGGGAGCTAACAATGAGCAGTTCTTC. Translating gives CATSRYSVAGANNEQFF.

The sample holds a few counts of this clone. V usage is TRBV18 and J usage is TRBJ1-1, with unresolved D. V was cut by 3 bases and J by 2 bases, with 13 bases left in between. Germline loops: CDR1 KGHSH, CDR2 LQKENI. The CDR3 runs to 15 residues. As DNA, the CDR3 is TGTGCCAGCTCACCCAGACGGCTCCTCAACACTGAAGCTTTCTTT. The encoded protein is CASSPRRLLNTEAFF.

A single count supports this clone. CDR3 sequence: CASSRKSRGNQPQHF. Written as DNA, the CDR3 is TGTGCCAGCAGTCGAAAGAGTAGGGGCAATCAGCCCCAGCATTTT. V and J are TRBV27 and TRBJ1-5; no reliable D call. Trimming removed 5 bases from V and 2 bases from J, with 13 bases in between. This CDR3 spans 15 amino acids. Germline lookup yields CDR1 MNHEY and CDR2 SMNVEV (reference sequence).